The rows below give T cell receptor beta chains drawn from one sample of a study of OX40 agonist ivuxolimab in advanced cancers. Clones were sequenced by immunoSEQ multiplex PCR, and TCRdb holds only the in-frame ones, with some missing. The sample lists 78,000 or so clones; approximately 92% were seen once. Sequencing used CD4+ or CD8+ T cells sorted from blood, obtained in a trial of the OX40 agonist ivuxolimab. These receptors came from an adult with an advanced solid tumor such as melanoma, head and neck, liver or kidney cancer. Each CDR3 is given with its conserved first and last residue.

TRBV5-1 | CASSIPGTGGTGELFF
TRBV9 | CASSATSRNEQYF
TRBV11-2 | CASSLQGTLPYQETQYF
TRBV9 | CASSVAREKIYGYTF
TRBV5-1 | CASSSYREGGADYGYTF
TRBV27 | CASRQTGGLYEQYF
TRBV19 | CASSIDYRVEQYF
TRBV19 | CASTRQGMEKLFF
TRBV7-8 | CASSLYGTGDLYQPQHF
TRBV13 | CASSWTSDNEQFF
TRBV5-1 | CASSLGGTLNQPQHF
TRBV9 | CASSVEGMEPYEQYF
TRBV11-2 | CASSWGQGSNYGYTF
TRBV6-5 | CASSYFSGGRYNEQFF
TRBV9 | CASSVDNRNTGELFF
TRBV27 | CASSLQGAAGNTIYF
TRBV18 | CASSPHGGFDEQFF
TRBV27 | CASSLSPGGYEQYF
TRBV10-3 | CAISESPTGQPYEQYF
TRBV6-5 | CASTVSQGYAEAFF
TRBV5-4 | CASSRSGFSYEQYF